The 11 T cell receptor beta chains presented below share a single source sample, sequenced in a study of blood T cells in healthy people across ages. Alongside a J-beta primer mix, a sample-barcoded 5' primer served in a second PCR lasting about 6 to 11 cycles. TCRdb reprocessed the 5' RACE reads via MiXCR and lists one record per CDR3 protein. The table records about 800,000 distinct CDR3 sequences, 20% to 25% of them present only once. The same sample was also studied in work on T cells of mothers and their children.

Material: blood. These receptors were obtained from a boy younger than 18 in good health.

The chain uses TRBV20-1 and TRBJ2-7, with 7 bases lining up with TRBD2. V lost 5 bases and J lost 5; bases outside the gene matches: 18. CDR1 and CDR2 from the germline V gene are DFQATT and SNEGSKA (reference sequence). The CDR3 is 16 residues long. The CDR3 DNA reads as TGCAGTGCTTCCTCCCCTTTTGGGGGGGAACACCACGAGCAGTACTTC. Its protein product is CSASSPFGGEHHEQYF.

For the CDR3, the DNA is TGTGCCAGCAGTCCTGTTGGAGATTACGAGCAGTACTTC. The encoded protein is CASSPVGDYEQYF. The V and J genes are TRBV27 and TRBJ2-7; unclear D gene. The CDR3 spans 13 residues. Germline V CDR1 and CDR2: MNHEY, SMNVEV (reference sequence). Trimming removed 5 bases from V and 4 bases from J, with 12 bases in between.

This clonotype was counted only a few times. The gene calls are TRBV6-1 and TRBJ2-3; D might be TRBD1 (5 bases). This CDR3 has 15 amino acids. Germline loops: CDR1 MNHNS, CDR2 SASEGT. Trimming cost V 1 base and J 8 bases, with 16 bases left between them. The CDR3 sequence is CASSEVGWGRATQYF. CDR3 in DNA: TGTGCCAGCAGTGAAGTGGGTTGGGGCCGGGCTACGCAGTATTTT.

This clonotype was detected only a few times. The chain uses TRBV2 and TRBJ1-4; D is unresolved. Germline assignment: CDR1 SNHLY and CDR2 FYNNEI. The V gene lost 3 bases and the J gene lost 7 bases, with 18 bases spanning the gap. There are 16 residues in the CDR3. The CDR3 coding sequence is TGTGCCAGCAGTGAGCCCGTCACTGGTTGGGGTGAAAAACTGTTTTTT. Its protein product is CASSEPVTGWGEKLFF.

The chain uses TRBV29-1 and TRBJ2-3, with D perhaps being TRBD1 or TRBD2 (5 bases each). V shed 5 bases and J shed 0 bases, with 9 bases lying between them. The CDR3 covers 13 residues. Germline V lookup: CDR1 SQVTM, CDR2 ANQGSEA. CDR3 coding DNA: TGCAGCGTTCGTGAGGGGAGCACAGATACGCAGTATTTT. Protein sequence: CSVREGSTDTQYF.

The chain has TRBV10-3 and TRBJ2-5, with 10 bases lining up with TRBD1. After removal of 6 bases from V and 5 bases from J, the junction contained 9 bases not matched to a gene. The germline CDR1 and CDR2 sequences are ENHRY and SYGVKD. The CDR3 extends over 15 amino acids. The CDR3 bases are TGTGCCATCAGGGAAGGACAGGGGGGCATGGAGACCCAGTACTTC. Translated, it gives CAIREGQGGMETQYF.

The rearrangement uses TRBV7-3 and TRBJ2-5, with 8 bases that match TRBD2. In germline, CDR1 is SGHTA, CDR2 FQGTGA. The CDR3 covers 14 residues. J lost 11 bases, V lost 4 bases, and 12 bases had no gene match. The CDR3 here is CASSSLAGPYGQYF. The CDR3 DNA is TGTGCCAGCAGCTCCTTAGCGGGGCCCTACGGGCAGTACTTC.

This clonotype was counted a few times. The chain is built from TRBV29-1 and TRBJ2-1; D is undetermined. Trimming took 4 bases from V and 6 from J, leaving 13 bases between them. This CDR3 region has 13 residues. CDR1 SQVTM and CDR2 ANQGSEA come from the germline V gene. DNA of the CDR3: TGCAGCGTTGGAGATTGGCTCTCCAATGAGCAGTTCTTC. Its protein is CSVGDWLSNEQFF.

The genes are TRBV6-2 or TRBV6-3 and TRBJ2-3; D remains ambiguous. Trimming left V 4 bases short and J 0 bases short, with 11 bases between. The CDR3 covers 15 residues. Germline CDR1 is MNHEY and CDR2 is SVGEGT. CDR3 DNA: TGTGCCAGCAGTTTAACAGAAACAAGCACAGATACGCAGTATTTT. Its protein product is CASSLTETSTDTQYF.

The genes are TRBV27 and TRBJ1-5, with D possibly TRBD1 on 5 matching bases. Looked up from germline, CDR1 is MNHEY and CDR2 is SMNVEV (reference sequence). Trimming shortened V by 3 bases and J by 0 bases, and 15 bases separated the two germline ends. This CDR3 is built from 17 residues. The CDR3 is CASSFRGADYSNQPQHF. The CDR3 DNA sequence: TGTGCCAGCAGTTTTCGAGGGGCTGACTATAGCAATCAGCCCCAGCATTTT.

This clonotype was counted a single time. CDR3 bases: TGCAGTGCTAGAGATCTAGGCAGGGACGAGACCCAGTACTTC. This gives the protein CSARDLGRDETQYF. The gene calls are TRBV20-1 and TRBJ2-5; D possibly matches TRBD1 or TRBD2 (5 bases each). Germline-derived CDR1 and CDR2 are DFQATT and SNEGSKA (reference sequence). Trimming pared 0 bases from V and 5 bases from J, leaving 13 bases between. CDR3 length: 14 amino acids.